This is a list of T cell receptor beta chains from one sample in a study of T cells in Graves' hyperthyroidism and ophthalmopathy. From the multiplex PCR reads, TCRdb called clonotypes with MiXCR, one entry per CDR3 protein. The data hold under 350,000 distinct CDR3 sequences, with 15% to 20% observed a single time. The material sequenced was blood. The receptors originated from a woman in her forties or fifties with Graves' hyperthyroidism. Both conserved end residues are part of each CDR3. Each record gives: J gene, clone size, V gene, D gene, CDR3 DNA, CDR3 protein. A D gene is named only where the DNA matches it firmly. A row's size may be missing; if present it is once, few, many or a size class.

TRBJ2-1	NA	TRBV13	NA	TGTGCCAGCACCTTACTGAGGACCTACAATGAGCAGTTCTTC	CASTLLRTYNEQFF
TRBJ1-4	NA	TRBV7-9	NA	TGTGCCAGCAGCCTAGGACAGTATAATGAAAAACTGTTTTTT	CASSLGQYNEKLFF
TRBJ1-6	NA	TRBV5-5	NA	TGTGCCAGCAGCTTGGGGGTCTCCTATAATTCACCCCTCCACTTT	CASSLGVSYNSPLHF
TRBJ1-2	many	TRBV6-1	TRBD1	TGTGCCAGCAGTGCAACCGGGACAGGGGTTGGCTACACCTTC	CASSATGTGVGYTF
TRBJ1-1	many	TRBV28	TRBD1	TGTGCCAGCAGTTTCGGAGCAGGGGGCATCGGCACTGAAGCTTTCTTT	CASSFGAGGIGTEAFF
TRBJ2-7	few	TRBV5-6	TRBD1	TGTGCCAGCAGCTACGGGACAGGGACGTGGGAGCAGTACTTC	CASSYGTGTWEQYF
TRBJ2-7	many	TRBV6-2/TRBV6-3	NA	TGTGCCAGCAGTCACCAAATCGAGCAGTACTTC	CASSHQIEQYF
TRBJ2-3	many	TRBV7-3	TRBD2	TGTGCCAGCAGCTCCCCGCTAGCGGGGGGAAACACAGATACGCAGTATTTT	CASSSPLAGGNTDTQYF
TRBJ1-4	NA	TRBV6-1	NA	TGTGCCAGCAGTGAAGCGAGGGGCTTGGCAACTAATGAAAAACTGTTTTTT	CASSEARGLATNEKLFF
TRBJ2-7	NA	TRBV5-6	TRBD2	TGTGCCAGCAGCTTGACCGGTCGGGGGGTAAGTTACGAGCAGTACTTC	CASSLTGRGVSYEQYF
TRBJ2-4	NA	TRBV10-3	NA	TGTGCCATCAGGCCAGGGGACGGAAACATTCAGTACTTC	CAIRPGDGNIQYF
TRBJ1-2	few	TRBV6-1	NA	TGTGCCAGCAATAGACAGGATAACAATGGCTACACCTTC	CASNRQDNNGYTF
TRBJ2-3	many	TRBV7-9	TRBD2	TGTGCCAGCAGCCCGGGGACTAGCGGGAGCACAGATACGCAGTATTTT	CASSPGTSGSTDTQYF
TRBJ2-3	many	TRBV5-1	TRBD2	TGCGCCAGCAGTAGGAGCGGGAGCGCTGATACGCAGTATTTT	CASSRSGSADTQYF
TRBJ1-5	NA	TRBV6-1	NA	TGTGCCAGCAGTGAGACATATAATCAGCCCCAGCATTTT	CASSETYNQPQHF
TRBJ2-3	NA	TRBV7-9	NA	TGTGCCAGCAGCTTCTACGGGCTGGCTAAAGCAGATACGCAGTATTTT	CASSFYGLAKADTQYF
TRBJ2-7	NA	TRBV5-1	NA	TGCGCCAGCAGCCGAAGGGGGTTTCTTCGGGGGGAGTCGACCTACGAGCAGTACTTC	CASSRRGFLRGESTYEQYF
TRBJ1-2	many	TRBV10-3	NA	TGTGCCATCAGTGATTCGGGAGGGAACTATGGCTACACCTTC	CAISDSGGNYGYTF
TRBJ1-1	many	TRBV19	NA	TGTGCCAGTAGTATAGTCGAGAACACTGAAGCTTTCTTT	CASSIVENTEAFF
TRBJ2-2	NA	TRBV20-1	NA	TGCAGTGCTAGAGATGCGGTGGGGCCCGGGGAGCTGTTTTTT	CSARDAVGPGELFF
TRBJ1-1	many	TRBV7-9	NA	TGTGCCAGCAGCCTAGATTGGGAAGGCTCCGAAGCTTTCTTT	CASSLDWEGSEAFF
TRBJ1-1	many	TRBV4-2	NA	TGTGCCAGCAGCCTTCTGGGGGGAAGTGGCACTGAAGCTTTCTTT	CASSLLGGSGTEAFF
TRBJ2-1	many	TRBV7-9	NA	TGTGCCAGCAGCCCCGTGAGTAATGAGCAGTTCTTC	CASSPVSNEQFF
TRBJ2-2	many	TRBV30	TRBD2	TGTGCCTGGAGTGCCGTTCCGGGACTACGGAACACCGGGGAGCTGTTTTTT	CAWSAVPGLRNTGELFF
TRBJ2-5	many	TRBV3-1	NA	TGTGCCAGCAGCCAGCCTAGCCGCACAGGGTTCGAGACCCAGTACTTC	CASSQPSRTGFETQYF
TRBJ2-1	NA	TRBV5-1	TRBD1	TGTGCCAGCAGCCGGACAGGGGGTTCGGAGGATGAGCAGTTCTTC	CASSRTGGSEDEQFF
TRBJ2-1	many	TRBV27	NA	TGTGCCAGCAGTTTTTGGGGCAGCCTATCCTATTCCTACAATGAGCAGTTCTTC	CASSFWGSLSYSYNEQFF
TRBJ2-1	many	TRBV28	TRBD2	TGTGCCAGCAGCCTGAGTGGAGCGGGAGTTGCTAATGAGCAGTTCTTC	CASSLSGAGVANEQFF
TRBJ2-1	few	TRBV6-2/TRBV6-3	NA	TGTGCCAGCAGTTGGGGGGGGGCAACCAATGAGCAGTTCTTC	CASSWGGATNEQFF
TRBJ1-1	NA	TRBV6-1	NA	TGTGCCAGCAGCCTTGAAGCAGCAGGGATCACTGAAGCTTTCTTT	CASSLEAAGITEAFF
TRBJ2-5	many	TRBV7-7	NA	TGTGCTAGCAGCCCCCCCGGACTATCTCAAGAGACCCAGTACTTC	CASSPPGLSQETQYF
TRBJ2-2	few	TRBV4-1	TRBD1	TGCGCCAGCAGCCAAACAAGAGGGACAGGGGGCCATTTAGGGGAGCTGTTTTTT	CASSQTRGTGGHLGELFF
TRBJ2-1	many	TRBV2	NA	TGTGCCAGCAGTGTGCATGAGCAGTTCTTC	CASSVHEQFF
TRBJ2-3	many	TRBV28	NA	TGTGCCAGCAGTTTAACAGCGGTCCTCACAGATACGCAGTATTTT	CASSLTAVLTDTQYF
TRBJ2-3	few	TRBV7-3	NA	TGTGCCAGCAGCTCTGGAGGACGTATAACAGATACGCAGTATTTT	CASSSGGRITDTQYF
TRBJ2-1	many	TRBV20-1	NA	TGCAGTGCGCCCTTTGGCAATGAGCAGTTCTTC	CSAPFGNEQFF
TRBJ2-1	many	TRBV7-9	NA	TGTGCCAGCAGCCGGTGGGAGGATCACAATGAGCAGTTCTTC	CASSRWEDHNEQFF
TRBJ2-7	many	TRBV5-6	NA	TGTGCCAGCAGCGAACAAGCGCGTAGGCCCTACGAGCAGTACTTC	CASSEQARRPYEQYF
TRBJ2-3	NA	TRBV3-1	TRBD2	TGTGCCAGCAGCCGACTAGCGGGGGGGCAGGGCACAGATACGCAGTATTTT	CASSRLAGGQGTDTQYF
TRBJ2-3	NA	TRBV11-2	NA	TGTGCCAGCGGGACCGCGTTGTCAGATACGCAGTATTTT	CASGTALSDTQYF
TRBJ2-5	many	TRBV3-1	TRBD1	TGTGCCAGCAGCCAAGGGACAGGGAGGGAGACCCAGTACTTC	CASSQGTGRETQYF
TRBJ2-7	many	TRBV11-2	NA	TGTGCCAGCAGCTTAGGGGACGGGTACGAGCAGTACTTC	CASSLGDGYEQYF
TRBJ2-1	many	TRBV28	TRBD2	TGTGCCAGCAGCCCGGGGGGTGGCTACGGACTAGCGGAGATCTACAATGAGCAGTTCTTC	CASSPGGGYGLAEIYNEQFF
TRBJ2-3	NA	TRBV3-1	TRBD2	TGTGCCAGCAGCCAAAGTGGACTAGCGGGGGGTTCGCCCACAGATACGCAGTATTTT	CASSQSGLAGGSPTDTQYF
TRBJ1-3	many	TRBV5-6	NA	TGTGCCAGCAGCTTGGATCGAGGAAACACCATATATTTT	CASSLDRGNTIYF
TRBJ2-1	NA	TRBV5-5	TRBD2	TGTGCCAGCAGCTCCCGACTAGCGCTGAGCTCCTACAATGAGCAGTTCTTC	CASSSRLALSSYNEQFF
TRBJ1-5	many	TRBV12-3/TRBV12-4	NA	TGTGCCACCAGTTGGGGCAATCAGCCCCAGCATTTT	CATSWGNQPQHF
TRBJ1-5	many	TRBV27	TRBD1	TGTGCCAGCAGTCCAAGTTTCGGGACAGGGGGCGGACAGCCCCAGCATTTT	CASSPSFGTGGGQPQHF
TRBJ2-4	few	TRBV28	TRBD1	TGTGCCAGCAGTCTCGACAGGGGGCGACTAGCCAAAAACATTCAGTACTTC	CASSLDRGRLAKNIQYF
TRBJ2-1	few	TRBV3-1	TRBD2	TGTGCCAGCAGCCAGGGGGGGGGGACGAATGAGCAGTTCTTC	CASSQGGGTNEQFF
TRBJ1-6	NA	TRBV15	TRBD1	TGTGCCACCAGCACGACAGGGCCCTATAATTCACCCCTCCACTTT	CATSTTGPYNSPLHF
TRBJ1-2	many	TRBV7-9	NA	TGTGCCAGCACAGAGGGCACAGGCGGCTACACCTTC	CASTEGTGGYTF
TRBJ2-2	NA	TRBV7-9	NA	TGTGCCAGCAGCTGGACAACGGACACCGGGGAGCTGTTTTTT	CASSWTTDTGELFF
TRBJ2-3	many	TRBV18	NA	TGTGCCAGCTCACCAAGGGAGCCCCACACAGATACGCAGTATTTT	CASSPREPHTDTQYF